The TCR beta chain described here comes from a study of T-cell memory formation after mild COVID-19. V was shortened by 7 bases and J by 5 bases, with 13 bases between the two germline ends. The CDR3 is 13 residues long. Germline CDR1 and CDR2: SGHTA and FQGNSA. TCRdb itself ran the 5' RACE reads through MiXCR, one entry per CDR3 protein. Here the sample spans a few hundred thousand distinct CDR3 sequences, 8% to 9.5% being singletons. The rearrangement links TRBV7-2 to TRBJ2-3; D might be TRBD2 (5 bases). The material sequenced was PBMCs or a T cell subset sorted from them (not recorded which). This TCR was recovered from a man between 18 and 35 years old who had mild COVID-19 (a few samples of this study predate the infection). Cell type and time point are not known. The CDR3 reads CASTRDYKDTQYF. DNA of the CDR3: TGTGCCAGCACCCGGGATTACAAAGATACGCAGTATTTT.